One T cell receptor beta chain is described in this entry. This specimen belongs to a study of patients and donors after allogeneic stem cell transplantation. CDR1 and CDR2 from the germline V gene are SQVTM and ANQGSEA. The CDR3 runs to 12 residues. Trimming cost V 5 bases and J 2 bases; bases outside gene matches: 2. TCRdb re-derived calls from the RT-PCR reads in MiXCR, one entry per CDR3 protein. The sample consists of 150,000 to 250,000 distinct CDR3 sequences, roughly 40% of them appearing once. The TCR was taken from a human donor who was either an allogeneic HSCT recipient or a stem cell or donor lymphocyte infusion donor (not recorded which). It is not recorded whose cells these are; they may come from a transplant donor. J is TRBJ1-2 and V is TRBV29-1, with TRBD1 matching over 7 bases. What was sequenced was blood, either unsorted or a sorted T cell fraction (not recorded which). CDR3 nucleotide sequence: TGCAGCGTTTTACAGGGGAACTATGGCTACACCTTC. Translated, it gives CSVLQGNYGYTF. The full variable domain, in which reference TRBV29-1 and TRBJ1-2 provide the parts outside the CDR3, is SAVISQKPSRDICQRGTSLTIQCQVDSQVTMMFWYRQQPGQSLTLIATANQGSEATYESGFVIDKFPISRPNLTFSTLTVSNMSPEDSSIYLCSVLQGNYGYTFGSGTRLTVV.